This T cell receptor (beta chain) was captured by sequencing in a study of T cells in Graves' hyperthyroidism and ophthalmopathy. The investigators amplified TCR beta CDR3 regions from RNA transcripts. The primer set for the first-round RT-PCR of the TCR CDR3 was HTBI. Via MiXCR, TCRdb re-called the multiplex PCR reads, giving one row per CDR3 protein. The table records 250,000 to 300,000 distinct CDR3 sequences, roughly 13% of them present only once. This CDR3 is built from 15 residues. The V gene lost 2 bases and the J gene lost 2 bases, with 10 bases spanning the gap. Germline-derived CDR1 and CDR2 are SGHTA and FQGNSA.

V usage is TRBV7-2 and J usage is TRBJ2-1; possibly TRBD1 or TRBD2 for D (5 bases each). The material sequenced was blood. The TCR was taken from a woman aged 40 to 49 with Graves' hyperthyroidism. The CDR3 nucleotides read TGTGCCAGCAGCTTACTTCTGGGGGCCTACAATGAGCAGTTCTTC. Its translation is CASSLLLGAYNEQFF.